These 28 T cell receptor beta chains originate from one sample sequenced in a study of beta chain features in type 1 diabetes. Since all of the isolated RNA was reverse transcribed, expressed TCRB transcripts were what got sequenced. The assay was immunoSEQ multiplex PCR, and TCRdb's table has in-frame clones only and misses some. Of 400,000 to 550,000 clones listed, 10% to 12% are singletons. Material: naive CD4+ T cells from blood. The receptor source for this set is a woman younger than 35 in good health.

V and J are TRBV10-3 and TRBJ2-3, with D unclear. This CDR3 region has 14 residues. The V gene's germline CDR1 is ENHRY and CDR2 SYGVKD. V lost 6 bases and J lost 0, with 10 bases in between. The CDR3 loop reads CAISRTGSTDTQYF. CDR3 nucleotide sequence: TGTGCCATCAGCCGGACCGGTAGCACAGATACGCAGTATTTT.

This clone has a handful of counts. The chain couples TRBV4-3 to TRBJ2-7; perhaps TRBD2 as D (5 bases). From germline, CDR1 is LGHNA and CDR2 YSLEER. The CDR3 consists of 12 residues. Trimming cost V 2 bases and J 6 bases, with 8 bases left between them. The CDR3 DNA sequence: TGCGCCAGCAGCCAACTAGGAGGCGAGCAGTACTTC. Translated: CASSQLGGEQYF.

This chain connects TRBV7-2 to TRBJ1-3; D unclear. V lost 5 bases and J 1 base, leaving 6 bases between the germline ends. This CDR3 spans 13 amino acids. Germline V lookup: CDR1 SGHTA, CDR2 FQGNSA. The CDR3 loop is CASSHPSGNTIYF. The DNA of the CDR3 is TGTGCCAGCAGCCACCCATCTGGAAACACCATATATTTT.

The chain couples TRBV5-1 to TRBJ2-3, with 10 positions matching TRBD2. The V gene's germline CDR1 is SGHRS and CDR2 YFSETQ. The V and J ends lost 0 bases and 4 bases, in that order; junction bases with no gene match: 11. The CDR3 length is 18 residues. This CDR3 is CASSLGEREGRFADTQYF. CDR3 nucleotides: TGCGCCAGCAGCTTGGGAGAGCGGGAGGGCCGTTTCGCAGATACGCAGTATTTT. Complete variable domain (other parts from reference TRBV5-1 and TRBJ2-3): KAGVTQTPRYLIKTRGQQVTLSCSPISGHRSVSWYQQTPGQGLQFLFEYFSETQRNKGNFPGRFSGRQFSNSRSEMNVSTLELGDSALYLCASSLGEREGRFADTQYFGPGTRLTVL.

This clone has a handful of counts. This rearrangement joins TRBV9 to TRBJ2-7, with TRBD2 identical over 10 bases. Germline CDR1 reads SGDLS; CDR2 reads YYNGEE. CDR3 length: 14 residues. V shed 6 bases, J shed 3 bases, and the junction held 6 bases outside the gene matches. The CDR3 spells CASNPGLAFYEQYF. The CDR3 nucleotides are TGTGCCAGCAACCCGGGACTAGCGTTCTACGAGCAGTACTTC. Full variable domain (outside the CDR3, taken from reference TRBV9 and TRBJ2-7): DSGVTQTPKHLITATGQRVTLRCSPRSGDLSVYWYQQSLDQGLQFLIQYYNGEERAKGNILERFSAQQFPDLHSELNLSSLELGDSALYFCASNPGLAFYEQYFGPGTRLTVT.

This clone appeared a few times. The chain links TRBV25-1 to TRBJ2-7, with D maybe TRBD2 (6 bases). Germline CDR1 reads MGHDK; CDR2 reads SYGVNS. Deletions cut 2 bases from V and 9 bases from J, with 17 bases between. CDR3 length equals 14 residues. CDR3: CASSERGSSAVQYF. The CDR3 DNA reads TGTGCCAGCAGTGAACGGGGGAGTTCGGCAGTGCAGTACTTC.

The CDR3 loop is CAWAAFYGYTF. The DNA for the CDR3 is TGTGCCTGGGCTGCCTTCTATGGCTACACCTTC. The rearrangement joins TRBV30 to TRBJ1-2; D call uncertain. Looked up from germline, CDR1 is GTSNPN and CDR2 is SVGIG (reference sequence). The CDR3 contains 11 residues. V was pared by 5 bases and J by 4 bases, with 8 bases between.

The chain carries TRBV18 and TRBJ2-6, with unresolved D. Trimming shortened V by 2 bases and J by 0 bases, and 8 bases separated the two germline ends. Germline CDR1 is KGHSH and CDR2 is LQKENI. The CDR3 covers 16 residues. The CDR3 spells CASSPILGSGANVLTF. CDR3 in DNA: TGTGCCAGCTCACCAATTTTGGGCTCTGGGGCCAACGTCCTGACTTTC.

This clone came up a few times. This chain uses TRBV7-9 with TRBJ2-5, with unresolved D. Germline V gene data show CDR1 as SEHNR and CDR2 as FQNEAQ (reference sequence). Trimming took off 3 bases at V and 4 bases at J, with 6 bases between the two ends. CDR3 length: 12 residues. Here the CDR3 reads CASSFPAETQYF. The CDR3 DNA sequence: TGTGCCAGCAGCTTCCCGGCAGAGACCCAGTACTTC. The variable domain in full, with the rest retrieved from reference TRBV7-9 and TRBJ2-5, is DTGVSQNPRHKITKRGQNVTFRCDPISEHNRLYWYRQTLGQGPEFLTYFQNEAQLEKSRLLSDRFSAERPKGSFSTLEIQRTEQGDSAMYLCASSFPAETQYFGPGTRLLVL.

This clone was counted only a few times. The rearrangement uses TRBV2 and TRBJ1-1; D unclear. CDR1 and CDR2 (germline): SNHLY, FYNNEI. V dropped 6 bases and J dropped 10 bases, with 18 bases sitting between them. This CDR3 region has 13 residues. The CDR3 DNA reads as TGTGCCAGCAGAGCGATAGGGCACCCTGGAGCTTTCTTT. Residues: CASRAIGHPGAFF.

The genes are TRBV4-1 and TRBJ2-3; a weak D match, TRBD2 (5 bases). The germline V gene encodes CDR1 MGHRA and CDR2 YSYEKL. V lost 2 bases and J lost 2, with 8 bases in between. The CDR3 runs 14 residues. The CDR3 DNA follows: TGCGCCAGCAGCCAACGGGGTTCCACAGATACGCAGTATTTT. This sequence encodes CASSQRGSTDTQYF.

This clone was observed a handful of times. CDR3 sequence reads: CASSPPAPDRGHQGGYEQYF. CDR3 nucleotides: TGCGCCAGCAGCCCCCCCGCTCCGGACAGAGGCCACCAGGGGGGTTACGAGCAGTACTTC. The rearrangement uses TRBV5-1 and TRBJ2-7; D is perhaps TRBD1 (7 bases). The CDR3 covers 20 residues. V dropped 4 bases and J dropped 4 bases, with 33 bases sitting between them. Germline CDR1 is SGHRS and CDR2 is YFSETQ.

This clone has just a few counts. The J gene is TRBJ2-5, the V gene TRBV9; TRBD2 agrees at 10 bases. The ends lost 4 bases at V and 2 bases at J; junction bases unmatched: 8. Germline V lookup: CDR1 SGDLS, CDR2 YYNGEE. This CDR3 has 16 amino acids. The CDR3 spells CASSSGASGGQETQYF. In DNA form, the CDR3 reads TGTGCCAGCAGCTCCGGGGCTAGCGGGGGTCAAGAGACCCAGTACTTC.

The rearrangement links TRBV6-4 to TRBJ1-1, with D unclear. Germline loops: CDR1 MRHNA, CDR2 SNTAGT. The CDR3 is 12 residues long. V was trimmed by 2 bases and J by 5 bases, leaving 6 bases between them. This CDR3 reads CASSDSRTEAFF. CDR3 DNA sequence: TGTGCCAGCAGTGACAGCCGTACTGAAGCTTTCTTT.

The rearrangement uses TRBV27 and TRBJ2-1; D gene uncertain. V was trimmed by 7 bases and J by 4 bases, leaving 5 bases between them. The length of the CDR3 is 11 residues. Germline CDR1 is MNHEY and CDR2 is SMNVEV (reference sequence). This CDR3 reads CASTRYNEQFF. In DNA form, the CDR3 reads TGTGCCAGCACCCGATACAATGAGCAGTTCTTC.

This clone was seen only a few times. The chain is built from TRBV7-7 and TRBJ2-1, with D hard to call. The germline gives CDR1 SSHAT, CDR2 FNYEAQ (reference sequence). The CDR3 is made up of 18 amino acids. Trimming shortened V by 5 bases and J by 0 bases, and 20 bases separated the two germline ends. CDR3 sequence: CASSPSRAGHSSYNEQFF. CDR3 in DNA: TGTGCCAGCAGCCCTTCCCGGGCCGGGCACAGCTCCTACAATGAGCAGTTCTTC.

The rearrangement uses TRBV9 and TRBJ1-2, with no clear D. The V end was cut by 3 bases, the J end by 6 bases, with 18 bases between. CDR3 length: 15 residues. Germline assignment: CDR1 SGDLS and CDR2 YYNGEE. The CDR3 coding sequence is TGTGCCAGCAGCGACACTAGAGGGCGGGCGGATGGCTACACCTTC. Amino acid sequence: CASSDTRGRADGYTF.

This chain links TRBV14 with TRBJ2-1; the match to TRBD2 covers 11 bases. Germline loops: CDR1 SGHDN, CDR2 FVKESK. The V gene end was trimmed by 2 bases and the J gene end by 3 bases; junction bases not matched to a gene: 0. The CDR3 covers 15 residues. CDR3 amino acids: CASSQLAGGYNEQFF. CDR3 nucleotide sequence: TGTGCCAGCAGCCAACTAGCGGGAGGCTACAATGAGCAGTTCTTC.

This clone was seen only once. This sequence joins TRBV18 and TRBJ1-5; D call uncertain. Germline CDR1 is KGHSH and CDR2 is LQKENI. This CDR3 spans 17 amino acids. The V end lost 2 bases, the J end lost 0 bases, and 14 bases lay between the germline ends. Here the CDR3 reads CASSPRGKGYSNQPQHF. For the CDR3, the DNA is TGTGCCAGCTCACCAAGAGGGAAAGGGTATAGCAATCAGCCCCAGCATTTT.

The V and J genes are TRBV7-9 and TRBJ2-7, with TRBD1 as a possible D gene (5 bases). V shed 2 bases and J shed 3 bases, with 14 bases lying between them. Germline-derived CDR1 and CDR2 are SEHNR and FQNEAQ (reference sequence). The CDR3 is 15 amino acids. This chain's CDR3 is CASSLLAGWLYEQYF. The CDR3 DNA follows: TGTGCCAGCAGCTTATTGGCAGGGTGGCTCTACGAGCAGTACTTC.

The CDR3 region is CASSQTNYGYTF. The CDR3 coding sequence is TGTGCCAGCAGCCAAACTAACTATGGCTACACCTTC. The rearrangement links TRBV6-6 to TRBJ1-2; no clear D gene. Deletions cut 6 bases from V and 0 bases from J, with 5 bases between. Per germline, CDR1 MNHNY and CDR2 SVGAGI (reference sequence). The CDR3 spans 12 residues.

The rearrangement joins TRBV9 to TRBJ2-2; no clear D. With 2 bases removed from V and 4 bases from J, the gap between germline ends came to 12 bases. This CDR3 is 15 amino acids long. Germline V gene lookup returns CDR1 SGDLS and CDR2 YYNGEE. CDR3 bases: TGTGCCAGCAGCGTTGGACCGTCTAGCACCGGGGAGCTGTTTTTT. It specifies CASSVGPSSTGELFF.

Only a few counts were recorded for this clone. The V and J genes are TRBV5-1 and TRBJ1-2; D is unresolved. V lost 1 base, J lost 5 bases, and 6 bases lay in between. Germline-derived CDR1 and CDR2 are SGHRS and YFSETQ. This CDR3 is built from 12 residues. CDR3 DNA: TGCGCCAGCAGCTTGACGGCTTATGGCTACACCTTC. It specifies CASSLTAYGYTF.

The chain uses TRBV15 and TRBJ1-2; D perhaps matches TRBD1 (6 bases). Germline CDR1 LNHNV, CDR2 YYDKDF (reference sequence). Trimming shortened V by 5 bases and J by 5 bases, and 15 bases separated the two germline ends. There are 14 residues in the CDR3. CDR3 bases: TGTGCCACCAGCGTTCGACAGGATTTTTATGGCTACACCTTC. This translates into CATSVRQDFYGYTF.

This clone was detected a few times. The sample has other DNA sequences that encode this CDR3 too. The chain links TRBV5-1 to TRBJ2-1, with D possibly TRBD2 on 5 matching bases. The length of the CDR3 is 15 residues. From germline, CDR1 is SGHRS and CDR2 YFSETQ. Deletions cut 1 base from V and 0 bases from J, with 8 bases between. This CDR3 reads CASSLSGSSYNEQFF. The CDR3 coding sequence is TGCGCCAGCAGCTTGTCTGGGAGCTCCTACAATGAGCAGTTCTTC.

The V gene is TRBV25-1, the J gene TRBJ1-5, with D possibly being TRBD1 (6 bases). The germline gives CDR1 MGHDK, CDR2 SYGVNS. V dropped 7 bases and J dropped 1 base, with 14 bases sitting between them. The CDR3 is 15 amino acids. CDR3: CASMEQGGSNQPQHF. DNA for the CDR3: TGTGCCAGCATGGAACAGGGTGGGAGCAATCAGCCCCAGCATTTT.

This clone has only a few counts. Other DNA sequences of this sample code for an identical CDR3. V and J are TRBV2 and TRBJ1-1; D possibly corresponds to TRBD1 (6 bases). Trimming removed 5 bases at V and 0 bases at J, with 10 bases between. Germline V gene lookup returns CDR1 SNHLY and CDR2 FYNNEI. The CDR3 sequence is 14 residues long. The DNA for the CDR3 is TGTGCCAGCAGTTACAGGGCTCTGAACACTGAAGCTTTCTTT. It specifies CASSYRALNTEAFF.

This clone was observed a few times. This chain joins TRBV28 and TRBJ2-7; 9 positions agree with TRBD1. V dropped 3 bases and J dropped 9; count of bases not matched to a gene: 12. This CDR3 contains 15 residues. CDR1 is MDHEN and CDR2 is SYDVKM in the germline V gene. The CDR3 protein is CASSFGFGTGFGQYV. The DNA of the CDR3 is TGTGCCAGCAGTTTCGGGTTTGGGACAGGGTTCGGGCAGTACGTC.